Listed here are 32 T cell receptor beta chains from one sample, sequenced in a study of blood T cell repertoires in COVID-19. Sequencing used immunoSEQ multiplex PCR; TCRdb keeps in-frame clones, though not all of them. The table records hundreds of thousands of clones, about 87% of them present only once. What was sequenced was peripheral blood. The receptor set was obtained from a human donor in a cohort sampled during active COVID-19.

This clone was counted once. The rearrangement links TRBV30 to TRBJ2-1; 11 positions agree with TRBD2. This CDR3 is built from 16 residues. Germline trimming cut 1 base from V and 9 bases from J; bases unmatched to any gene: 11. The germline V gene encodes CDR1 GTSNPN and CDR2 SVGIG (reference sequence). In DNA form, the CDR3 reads TGTGCCTGGAGTGCTCGCGCCTTAGCGGGAGGGGCTGAGCAGTTCTTC. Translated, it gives CAWSARALAGGAEQFF. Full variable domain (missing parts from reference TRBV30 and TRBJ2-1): SQTIHQWPATLVQPVGSPLSLECTVEGTSNPNLYWYRQAAGRGLQLLFYSVGIGQISSEVPQNLSASRPQDRQFILSSKKLLLSDSGFYLCAWSARALAGGAEQFFGPGTRLTVL.

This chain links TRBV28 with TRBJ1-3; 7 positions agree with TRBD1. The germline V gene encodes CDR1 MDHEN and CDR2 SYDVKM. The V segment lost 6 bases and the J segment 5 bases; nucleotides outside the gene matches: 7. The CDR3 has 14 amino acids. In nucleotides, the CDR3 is TGTGCCAGCAGGTACCGGGACAGACGAAACACCATATATTTT. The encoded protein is CASRYRDRRNTIYF.

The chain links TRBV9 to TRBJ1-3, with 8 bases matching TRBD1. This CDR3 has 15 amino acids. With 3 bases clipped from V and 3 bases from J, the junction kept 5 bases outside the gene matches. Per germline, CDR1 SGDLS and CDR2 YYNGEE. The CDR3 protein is CASSGSGTGGNTIYF. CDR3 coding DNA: TGTGCCAGCAGCGGCTCCGGGACAGGTGGAAACACCATATATTTT.

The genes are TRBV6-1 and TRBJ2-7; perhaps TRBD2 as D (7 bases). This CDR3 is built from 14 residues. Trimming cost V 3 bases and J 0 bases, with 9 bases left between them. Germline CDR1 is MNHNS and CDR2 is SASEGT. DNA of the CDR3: TGTGCCAGCAGTGAGGGGGGGCTCTCCTACGAGCAGTACTTC. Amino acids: CASSEGGLSYEQYF.

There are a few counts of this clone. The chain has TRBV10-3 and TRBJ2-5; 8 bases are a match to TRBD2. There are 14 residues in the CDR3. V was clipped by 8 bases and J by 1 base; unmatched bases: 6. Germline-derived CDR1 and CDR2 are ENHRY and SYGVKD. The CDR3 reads CAIGAGARQETQYF. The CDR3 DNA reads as TGTGCCATCGGAGCGGGGGCCCGCCAAGAGACCCAGTACTTC.

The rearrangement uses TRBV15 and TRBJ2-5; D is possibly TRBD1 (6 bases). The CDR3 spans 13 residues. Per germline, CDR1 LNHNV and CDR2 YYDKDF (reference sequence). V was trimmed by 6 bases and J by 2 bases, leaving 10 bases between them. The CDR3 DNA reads TGTGCCACCAGAAGGGGGTTACAAGAGACCCAGTACTTC. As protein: CATRRGLQETQYF.

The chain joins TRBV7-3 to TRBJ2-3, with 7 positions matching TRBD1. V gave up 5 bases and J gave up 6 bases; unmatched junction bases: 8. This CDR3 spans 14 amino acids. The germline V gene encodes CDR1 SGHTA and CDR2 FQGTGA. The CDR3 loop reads CASSLQGGRDTQYF. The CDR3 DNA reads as TGTGCCAGCAGCCTACAAGGGGGCAGGGATACGCAGTATTTT.

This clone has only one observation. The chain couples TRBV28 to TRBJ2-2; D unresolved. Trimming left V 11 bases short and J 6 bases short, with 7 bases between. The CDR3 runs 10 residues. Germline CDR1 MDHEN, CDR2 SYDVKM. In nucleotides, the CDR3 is TGTGCCCTTGAGGCCGGGGAGCTGTTTTTT. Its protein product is CALEAGELFF. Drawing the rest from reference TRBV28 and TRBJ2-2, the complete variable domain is DVKVTQSSRYLVKRTGEKVFLECVQDMDHENMFWYRQDPGLGLRLIYFSYDVKMKEKGDIPEGYSVSREKKERFSLILESASTNQTSMYLCALEAGELFFGEGSRLTVL.

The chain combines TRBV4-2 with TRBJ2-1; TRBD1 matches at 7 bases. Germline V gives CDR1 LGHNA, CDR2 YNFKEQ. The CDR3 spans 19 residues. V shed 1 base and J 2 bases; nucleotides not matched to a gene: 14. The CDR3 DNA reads TGTGCCAGCAGCCAAGGGGGTTGGACCGACAGGGACACCTACAATGAGCAGTTCTTC. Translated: CASSQGGWTDRDTYNEQFF.

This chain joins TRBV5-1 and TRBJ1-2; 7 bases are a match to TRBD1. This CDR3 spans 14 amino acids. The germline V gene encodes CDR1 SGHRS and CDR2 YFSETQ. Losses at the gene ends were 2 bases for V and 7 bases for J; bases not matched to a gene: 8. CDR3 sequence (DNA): TGCGCCAGCAGCTTTTGGGGGGACAGTCCTGGCTACACCTTC. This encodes CASSFWGDSPGYTF.

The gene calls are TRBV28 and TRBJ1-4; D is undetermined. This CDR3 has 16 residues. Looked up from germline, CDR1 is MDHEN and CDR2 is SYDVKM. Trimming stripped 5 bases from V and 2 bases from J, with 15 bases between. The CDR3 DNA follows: TGTGCCAGCAGTGTCACGGACTTGTCCACTAATGAAAAACTGTTTTTT. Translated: CASSVTDLSTNEKLFF.

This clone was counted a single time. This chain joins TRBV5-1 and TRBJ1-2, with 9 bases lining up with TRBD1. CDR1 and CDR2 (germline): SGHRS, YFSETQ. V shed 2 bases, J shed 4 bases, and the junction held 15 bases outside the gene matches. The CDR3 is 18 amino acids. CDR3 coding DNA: TGCGCCAGCAGCTTATGGACGAACAGGGGGCTAACATCCTATGGCTACACCTTC. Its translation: CASSLWTNRGLTSYGYTF.

The CDR3 coding sequence is TGTGCCAGCAGCCGTAACGGGGGATACGAGCAGTACTTC. Translation gives CASSRNGGYEQYF. This chain uses TRBV4-2 with TRBJ2-7; tentatively, D is TRBD2 (6 bases). This CDR3 is built from 13 residues. Trimming pared 4 bases from V and 4 bases from J, leaving 11 bases between. Germline CDR1 LGHNA, CDR2 YNFKEQ.

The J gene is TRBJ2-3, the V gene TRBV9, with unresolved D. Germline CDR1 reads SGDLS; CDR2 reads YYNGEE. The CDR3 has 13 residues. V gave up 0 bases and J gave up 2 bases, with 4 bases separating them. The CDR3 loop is CASSVGYTDTQYF. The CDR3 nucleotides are TGTGCCAGCAGCGTAGGTTACACAGATACGCAGTATTTT. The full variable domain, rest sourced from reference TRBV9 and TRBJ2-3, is DSGVTQTPKHLITATGQRVTLRCSPRSGDLSVYWYQQSLDQGLQFLIQYYNGEERAKGNILERFSAQQFPDLHSELNLSSLELGDSALYFCASSVGYTDTQYFGPGTRLTVL.

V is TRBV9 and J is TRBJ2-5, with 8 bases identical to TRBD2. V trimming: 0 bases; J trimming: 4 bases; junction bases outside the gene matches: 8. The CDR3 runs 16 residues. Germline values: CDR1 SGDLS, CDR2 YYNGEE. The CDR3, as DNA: TGTGCCAGCAGCGTAGGGGGGAGCGGGAGAGGAGAGACCCAGTACTTC. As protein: CASSVGGSGRGETQYF.

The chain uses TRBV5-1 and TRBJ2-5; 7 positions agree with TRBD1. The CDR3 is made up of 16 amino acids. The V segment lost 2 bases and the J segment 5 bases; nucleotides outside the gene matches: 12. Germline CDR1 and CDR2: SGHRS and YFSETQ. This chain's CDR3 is CASSFVAGTVYETQYF. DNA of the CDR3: TGCGCCAGCAGCTTTGTGGCCGGGACAGTGTACGAGACCCAGTACTTC.

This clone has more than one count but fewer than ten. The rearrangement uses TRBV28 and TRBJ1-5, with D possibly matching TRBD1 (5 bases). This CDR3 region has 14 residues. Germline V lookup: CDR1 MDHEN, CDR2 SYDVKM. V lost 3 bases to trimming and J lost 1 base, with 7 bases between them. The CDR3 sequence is CASSLTVSNQPQHF. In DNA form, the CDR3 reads TGTGCCAGCAGTTTGACAGTCAGCAATCAGCCCCAGCATTTT.

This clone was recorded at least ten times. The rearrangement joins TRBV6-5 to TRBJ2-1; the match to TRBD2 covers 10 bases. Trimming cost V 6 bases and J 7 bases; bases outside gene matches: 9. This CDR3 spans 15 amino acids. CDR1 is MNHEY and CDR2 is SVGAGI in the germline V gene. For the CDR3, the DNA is TGTGCCAGCAGGGAGCGGGGGGGTCTTTCGAATGAGCAGTTCTTC. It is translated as CASRERGGLSNEQFF.

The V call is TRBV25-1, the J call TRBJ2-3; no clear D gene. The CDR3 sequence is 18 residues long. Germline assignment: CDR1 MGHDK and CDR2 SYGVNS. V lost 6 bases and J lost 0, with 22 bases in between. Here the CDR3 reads CASSPTPPSETSTDTQYF. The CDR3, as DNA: TGTGCCAGCAGCCCCACCCCCCCCAGCGAAACTAGCACAGATACGCAGTATTTT.

In DNA, the CDR3 is TGTGCCAGCATCTTAGACAGGGAGGCGTACGAGCAGTACTTC. Translated, it gives CASILDREAYEQYF. V is TRBV2 and J is TRBJ2-7; possibly TRBD1 for D (7 bases). Germline CDR1 and CDR2: SNHLY and FYNNEI. The germline V and J ends were trimmed by 7 bases and 4 bases, with 17 bases remaining between them. The CDR3 has 14 residues.

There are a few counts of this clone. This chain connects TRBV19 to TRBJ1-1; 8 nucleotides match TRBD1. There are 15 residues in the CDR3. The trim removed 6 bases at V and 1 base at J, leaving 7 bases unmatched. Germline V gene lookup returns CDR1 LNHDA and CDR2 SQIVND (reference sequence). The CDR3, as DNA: TGTGCCAGTAGGAAAGTCGACAGGGGGAACACTGAAGCTTTCTTT. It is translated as CASRKVDRGNTEAFF. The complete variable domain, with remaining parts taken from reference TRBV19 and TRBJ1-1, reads DGGITQSPKYLFRKEGQNVTLSCEQNLNHDAMYWYRQDPGQGLRLIYYSQIVNDFQKGDIAEGYSVSREKKESFPLTVTSAQKNPTAFYLCASRKVDRGNTEAFFGQGTRLTVV.

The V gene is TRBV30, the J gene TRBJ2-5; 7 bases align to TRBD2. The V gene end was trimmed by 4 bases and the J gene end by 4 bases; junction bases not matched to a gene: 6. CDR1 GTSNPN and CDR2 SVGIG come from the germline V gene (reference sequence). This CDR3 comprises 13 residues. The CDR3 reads CAWNKRERETQYF. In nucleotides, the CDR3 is TGTGCCTGGAATAAGCGGGAACGAGAGACCCAGTACTTC.

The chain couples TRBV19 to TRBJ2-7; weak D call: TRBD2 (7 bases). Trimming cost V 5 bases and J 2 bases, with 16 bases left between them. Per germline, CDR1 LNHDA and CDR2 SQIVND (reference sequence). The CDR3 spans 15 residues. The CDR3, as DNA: TGTGCCAGTAGTTCCGGAGGGGGGGGTACCTACGAGCAGTACTTC. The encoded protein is CASSSGGGGTYEQYF.

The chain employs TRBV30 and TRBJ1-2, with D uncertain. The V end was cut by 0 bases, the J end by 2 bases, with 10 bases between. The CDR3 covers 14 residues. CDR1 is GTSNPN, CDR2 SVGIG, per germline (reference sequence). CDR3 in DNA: TGTGCCTGGAGTGTAAAGGCAGGCAACTATGGCTACACCTTC. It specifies CAWSVKAGNYGYTF.

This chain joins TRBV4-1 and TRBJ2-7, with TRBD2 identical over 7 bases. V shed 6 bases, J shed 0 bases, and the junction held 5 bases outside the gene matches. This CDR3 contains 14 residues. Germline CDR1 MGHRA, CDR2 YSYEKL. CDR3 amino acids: CASSPGRGSYEQYF. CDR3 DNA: TGCGCCAGCAGTCCGGGGAGGGGCTCCTACGAGCAGTACTTC.

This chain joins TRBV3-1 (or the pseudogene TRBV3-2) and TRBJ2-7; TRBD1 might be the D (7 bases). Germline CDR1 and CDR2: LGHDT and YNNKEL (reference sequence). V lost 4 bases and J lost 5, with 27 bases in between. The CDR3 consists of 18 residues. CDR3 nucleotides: TGTGCCAGCAGCCCTCACGAGGGTCGGGGGACAGTCCTCAACGAGCAGTACTTC. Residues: CASSPHEGRGTVLNEQYF.

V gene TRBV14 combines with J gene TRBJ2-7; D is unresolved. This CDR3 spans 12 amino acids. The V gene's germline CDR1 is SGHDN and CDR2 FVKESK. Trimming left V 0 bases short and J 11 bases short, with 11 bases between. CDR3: CASSQEAVEKYF. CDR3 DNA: TGTGCCAGCAGCCAAGAGGCCGTCGAAAAGTACTTC.

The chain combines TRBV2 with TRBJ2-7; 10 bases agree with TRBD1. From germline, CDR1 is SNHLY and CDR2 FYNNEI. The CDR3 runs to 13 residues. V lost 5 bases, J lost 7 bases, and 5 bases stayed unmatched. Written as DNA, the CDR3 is TGTGCCAGCAGTAGGGACAGGGGAAGAGAGCAGTACTTC. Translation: CASSRDRGREQYF.

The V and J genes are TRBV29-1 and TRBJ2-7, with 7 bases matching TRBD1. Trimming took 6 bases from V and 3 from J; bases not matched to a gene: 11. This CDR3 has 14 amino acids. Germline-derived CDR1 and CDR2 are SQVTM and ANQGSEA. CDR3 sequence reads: CSVRRQGSLYEQYF. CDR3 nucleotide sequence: TGCAGCGTCCGTAGACAGGGCTCCCTCTACGAGCAGTACTTC.

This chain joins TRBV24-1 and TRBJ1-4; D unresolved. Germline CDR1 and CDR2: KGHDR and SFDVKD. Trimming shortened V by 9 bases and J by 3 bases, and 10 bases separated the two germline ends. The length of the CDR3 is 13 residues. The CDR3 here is CATPPSANEKLFF. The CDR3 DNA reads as TGTGCCACCCCCCCCTCAGCTAATGAAAAACTGTTTTTT.

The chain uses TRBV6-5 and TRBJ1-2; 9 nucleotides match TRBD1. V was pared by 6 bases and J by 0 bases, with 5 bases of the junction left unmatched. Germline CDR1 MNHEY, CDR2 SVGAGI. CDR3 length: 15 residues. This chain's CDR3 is CASRGDREANYGYTF. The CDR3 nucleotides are TGTGCCAGCAGGGGGGACAGGGAAGCTAACTATGGCTACACCTTC.

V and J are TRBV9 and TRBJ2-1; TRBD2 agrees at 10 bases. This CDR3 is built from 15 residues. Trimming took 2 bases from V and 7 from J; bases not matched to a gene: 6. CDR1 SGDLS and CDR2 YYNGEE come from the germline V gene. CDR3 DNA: TGTGCCAGCAGCGTTCTAGCGGGAGAGACTAATGAGCAGTTCTTC. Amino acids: CASSVLAGETNEQFF.